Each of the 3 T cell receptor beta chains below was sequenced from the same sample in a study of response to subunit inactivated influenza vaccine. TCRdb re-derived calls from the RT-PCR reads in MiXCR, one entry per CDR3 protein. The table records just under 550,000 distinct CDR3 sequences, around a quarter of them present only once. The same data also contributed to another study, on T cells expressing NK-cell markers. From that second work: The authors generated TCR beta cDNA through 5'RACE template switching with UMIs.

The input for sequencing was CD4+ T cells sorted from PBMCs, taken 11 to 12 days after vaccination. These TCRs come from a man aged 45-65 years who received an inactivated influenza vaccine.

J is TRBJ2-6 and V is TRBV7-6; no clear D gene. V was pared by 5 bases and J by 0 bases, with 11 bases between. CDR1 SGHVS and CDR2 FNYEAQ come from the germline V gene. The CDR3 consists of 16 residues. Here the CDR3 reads CASSLRRNSGANVLTF. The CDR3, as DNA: TGTGCCAGCAGCCTCCGACGGAACTCTGGGGCCAACGTCCTGACTTTC.

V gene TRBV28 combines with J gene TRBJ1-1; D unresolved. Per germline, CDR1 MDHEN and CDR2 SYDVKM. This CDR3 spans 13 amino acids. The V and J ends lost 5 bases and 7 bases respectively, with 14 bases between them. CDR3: CASSPPVVNEAFF. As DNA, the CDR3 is TGTGCCAGCAGTCCCCCAGTGGTTAATGAAGCTTTCTTT. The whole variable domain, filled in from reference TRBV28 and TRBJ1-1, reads DVKVTQSSRYLVKRTGEKVFLECVQDMDHENMFWYRQDPGLGLRLIYFSYDVKMKEKGDIPEGYSVSREKKERFSLILESASTNQTSMYLCASSPPVVNEAFFGQGTRLTVV.

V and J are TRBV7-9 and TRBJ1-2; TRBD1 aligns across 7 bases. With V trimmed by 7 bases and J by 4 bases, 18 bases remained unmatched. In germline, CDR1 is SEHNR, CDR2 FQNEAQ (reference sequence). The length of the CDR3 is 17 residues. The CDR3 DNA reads TGTGCCAGCAACTCCCAGGGGGGTGCGGCGATATCCTATGGCTACACCTTC. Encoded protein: CASNSQGGAAISYGYTF.